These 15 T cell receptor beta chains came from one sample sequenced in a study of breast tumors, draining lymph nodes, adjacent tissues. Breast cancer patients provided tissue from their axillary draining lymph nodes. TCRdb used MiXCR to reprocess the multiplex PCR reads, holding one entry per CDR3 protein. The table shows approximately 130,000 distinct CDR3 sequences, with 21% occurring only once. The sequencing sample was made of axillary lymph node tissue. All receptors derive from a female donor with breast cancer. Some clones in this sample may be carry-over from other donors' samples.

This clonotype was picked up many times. CDR3 bases: TGTGCCAGCAGTCGGGGGGACTTGGACGAGCAGTACTTC. Its translation: CASSRGDLDEQYF. The chain is built from TRBV6-1 and TRBJ2-7, with 7 bases fitting TRBD2. Germline V gives CDR1 MNHNS, CDR2 SASEGT. This CDR3 has 13 amino acids. The ends lost 5 bases at V and 5 bases at J; junction bases unmatched: 6.

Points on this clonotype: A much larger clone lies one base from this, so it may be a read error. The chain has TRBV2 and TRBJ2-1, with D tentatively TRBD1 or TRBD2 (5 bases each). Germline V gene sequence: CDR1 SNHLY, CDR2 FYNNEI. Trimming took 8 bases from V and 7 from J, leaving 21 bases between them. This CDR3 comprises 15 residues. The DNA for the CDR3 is TGTGCCAGCCCTCACCCGGGACGGGGCATTAATGAGCAGTTCTTC. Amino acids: CASPHPGRGINEQFF. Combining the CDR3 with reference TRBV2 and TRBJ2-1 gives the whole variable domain EPEVTQTPSHQVTQMGQEVILRCVPISNHLYFYWYRQILGQKVEFLVSFYNNEISEKSEIFDDQFSVERPDGSNFTLKIRSTKLEDSAMYFCASPHPGRGINEQFFGPGTRLTVL.

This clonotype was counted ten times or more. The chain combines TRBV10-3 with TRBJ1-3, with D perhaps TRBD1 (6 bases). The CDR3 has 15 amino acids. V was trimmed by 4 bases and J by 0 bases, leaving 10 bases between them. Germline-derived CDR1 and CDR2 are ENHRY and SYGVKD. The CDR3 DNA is TGTGCCATCAGTGCCGGACAGAGCTCTGGAAACACCATATATTTT. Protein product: CAISAGQSSGNTIYF.

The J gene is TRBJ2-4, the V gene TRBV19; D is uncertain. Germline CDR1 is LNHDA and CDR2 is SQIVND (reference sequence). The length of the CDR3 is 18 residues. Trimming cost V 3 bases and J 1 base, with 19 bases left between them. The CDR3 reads CASSIIGPTKGAKNIQYF. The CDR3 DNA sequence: TGTGCCAGTAGTATTATCGGACCTACGAAAGGGGCCAAAAACATTCAGTACTTC.

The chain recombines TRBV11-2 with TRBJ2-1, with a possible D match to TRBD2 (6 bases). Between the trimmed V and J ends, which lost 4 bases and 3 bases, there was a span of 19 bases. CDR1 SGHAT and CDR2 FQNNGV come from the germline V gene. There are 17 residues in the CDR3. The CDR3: CASSSGPAGLHYNEQFF. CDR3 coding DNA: TGTGCCAGCAGCTCAGGACCAGCGGGCTTACACTACAATGAGCAGTTCTTC.

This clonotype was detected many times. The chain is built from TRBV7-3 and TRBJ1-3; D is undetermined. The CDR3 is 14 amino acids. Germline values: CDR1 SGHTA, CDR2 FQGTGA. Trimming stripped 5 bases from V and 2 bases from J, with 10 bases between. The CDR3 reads CASSPGVPGNTIYF. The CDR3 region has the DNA TGTGCCAGCAGCCCCGGTGTACCTGGAAACACCATATATTTT.

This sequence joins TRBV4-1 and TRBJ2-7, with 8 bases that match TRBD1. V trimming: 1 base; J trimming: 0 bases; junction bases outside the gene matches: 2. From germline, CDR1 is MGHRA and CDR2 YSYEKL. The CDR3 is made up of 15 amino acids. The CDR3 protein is CASSQGTGSSYEQYF. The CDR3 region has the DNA TGCGCCAGCAGCCAAGGGACAGGGAGCTCCTACGAGCAGTACTTC.

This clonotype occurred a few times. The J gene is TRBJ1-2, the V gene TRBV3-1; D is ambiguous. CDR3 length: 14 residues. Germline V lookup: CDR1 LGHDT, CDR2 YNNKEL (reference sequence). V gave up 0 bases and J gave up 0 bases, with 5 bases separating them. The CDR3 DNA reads TGTGCCAGCAGCCAAGATCTGACTAACTATGGCTACACCTTC. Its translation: CASSQDLTNYGYTF.

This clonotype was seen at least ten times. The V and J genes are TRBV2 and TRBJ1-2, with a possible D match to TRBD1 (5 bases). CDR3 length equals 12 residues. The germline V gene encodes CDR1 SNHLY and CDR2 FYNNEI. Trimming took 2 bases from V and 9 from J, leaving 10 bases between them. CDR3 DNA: TGTGCCAGCAGTGAAAAAGGGGTTCGCTACACCTTC. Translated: CASSEKGVRYTF.

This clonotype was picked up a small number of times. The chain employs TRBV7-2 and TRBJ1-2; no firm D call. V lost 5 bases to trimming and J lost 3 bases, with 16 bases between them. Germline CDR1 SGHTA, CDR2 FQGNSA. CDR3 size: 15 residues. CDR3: CASSPRQGAYYGYTF. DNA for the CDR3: TGTGCCAGCAGCCCGCGACAAGGCGCCTACTATGGCTACACCTTC.

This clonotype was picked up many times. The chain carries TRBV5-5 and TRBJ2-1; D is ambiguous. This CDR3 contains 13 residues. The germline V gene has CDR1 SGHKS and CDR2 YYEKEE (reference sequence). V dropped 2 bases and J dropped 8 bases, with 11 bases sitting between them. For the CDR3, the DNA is TGTGCCAGCAGCTTTTTTCAGGACGATGAGCAGTTCTTC. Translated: CASSFFQDDEQFF.

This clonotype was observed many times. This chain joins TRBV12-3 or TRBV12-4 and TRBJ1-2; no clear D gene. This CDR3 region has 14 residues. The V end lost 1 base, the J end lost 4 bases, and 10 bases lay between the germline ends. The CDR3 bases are TGTGCCAGCAGTTTAGGCGGATACGGCTATGGCTACACCTTC. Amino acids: CASSLGGYGYGYTF.

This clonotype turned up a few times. The CDR3 loop is CAWSPDWDNQPQHF. CDR3 nucleotides: TGTGCCTGGAGTCCGGATTGGGACAATCAGCCCCAGCATTTT. J is TRBJ1-5 and V is TRBV30; unclear D gene. This CDR3 spans 14 amino acids. V was clipped by 2 bases and J by 3 bases, with 11 bases between them. Per the germline V gene, CDR1 is GTSNPN and CDR2 is SVGIG (reference sequence).

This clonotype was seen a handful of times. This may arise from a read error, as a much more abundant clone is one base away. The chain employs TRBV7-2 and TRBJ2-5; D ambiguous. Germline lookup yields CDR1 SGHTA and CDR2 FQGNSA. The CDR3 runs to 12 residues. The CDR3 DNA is TGTGCCGGCAGCTCATCTCAAGAGACCCAGTACTTC. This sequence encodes CAGSSSQETQYF.

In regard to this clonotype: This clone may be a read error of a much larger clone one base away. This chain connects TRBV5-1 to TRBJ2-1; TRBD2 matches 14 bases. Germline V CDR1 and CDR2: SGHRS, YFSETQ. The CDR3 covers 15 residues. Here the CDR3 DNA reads TGCGCCAGCAGCAGGACTAGCGGGAGGTACAATGAGCAGTCCTTC. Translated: CASSRTSGRYNEQSF. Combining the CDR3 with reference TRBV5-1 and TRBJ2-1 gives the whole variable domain KAGVTQTPRYLIKTRGQQVTLSCSPISGHRSVSWYQQTPGQGLQFLFEYFSETQRNKGNFPGRFSGRQFSNSRSEMNVSTLELGDSALYLCASSRTSGRYNEQSFGPGTRLTVL.